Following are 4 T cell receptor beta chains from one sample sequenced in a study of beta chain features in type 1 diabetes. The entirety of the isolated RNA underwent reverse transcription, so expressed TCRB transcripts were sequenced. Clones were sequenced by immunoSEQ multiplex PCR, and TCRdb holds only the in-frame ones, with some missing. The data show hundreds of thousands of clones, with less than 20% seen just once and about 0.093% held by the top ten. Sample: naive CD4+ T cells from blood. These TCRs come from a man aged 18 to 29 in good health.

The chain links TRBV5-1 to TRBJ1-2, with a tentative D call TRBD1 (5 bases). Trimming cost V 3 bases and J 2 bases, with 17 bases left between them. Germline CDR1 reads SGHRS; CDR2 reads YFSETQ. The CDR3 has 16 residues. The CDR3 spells CASSSTLTALNYGYTF. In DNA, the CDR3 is TGCGCCAGCAGCTCGACCTTGACAGCTCTGAACTATGGCTACACCTTC.

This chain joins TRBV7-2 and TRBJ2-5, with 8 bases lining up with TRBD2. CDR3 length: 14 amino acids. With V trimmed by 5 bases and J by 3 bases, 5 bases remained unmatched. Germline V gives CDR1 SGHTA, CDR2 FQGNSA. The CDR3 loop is CASSAYSGEETQYF. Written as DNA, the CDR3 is TGTGCCAGCAGCGCGTATAGCGGGGAAGAGACCCAGTACTTC. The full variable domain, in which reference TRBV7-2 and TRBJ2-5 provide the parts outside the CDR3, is GAGVSQSPSNKVTEKGKDVELRCDPISGHTALYWYRQSLGQGLEFLIYFQGNSAPDKSGLPSDRFSAERTGGSVSTLTIQRTQQEDSAVYLCASSAYSGEETQYFGPGTRLLVL.

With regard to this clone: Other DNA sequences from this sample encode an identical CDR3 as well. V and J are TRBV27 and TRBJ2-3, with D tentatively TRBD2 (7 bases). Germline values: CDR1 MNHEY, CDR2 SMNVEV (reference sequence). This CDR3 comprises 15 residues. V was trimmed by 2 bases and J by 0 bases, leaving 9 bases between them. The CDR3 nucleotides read TGTGCCAGCAGTTTAGGGGGGGCTAGCACAGATACGCAGTATTTT. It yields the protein CASSLGGASTDTQYF.

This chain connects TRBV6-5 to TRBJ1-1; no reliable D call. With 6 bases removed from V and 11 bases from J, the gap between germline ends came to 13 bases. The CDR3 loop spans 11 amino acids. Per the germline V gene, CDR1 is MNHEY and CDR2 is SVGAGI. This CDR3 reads CASRSTASAFF. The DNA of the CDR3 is TGTGCCAGCAGGTCGACTGCGTCGGCTTTCTTT.